A selection of T cell receptor beta chains follows, all from one sample in a study of technical replicates of blood from a few donors. The data were produced by immunoSEQ multiplex PCR, yet TCRdb's version contains in-frame clones alone and is incomplete. This table holds approximately 79,000 clones, approximately 95% found once. The sequenced sample was T cells isolated from PBMCs. Receptors originate from a human donor in good health. CDR3s include the opening cysteine and the closing phenylalanine or tryptophan. The order of the fields is V gene, J gene, D gene, clone size, CDR3 DNA, CDR3 protein. The D gene is left open where the match is weak. Expanded clones are given a class, and other clones once, few, many or no size at all.

>TRBV19|TRBJ2-1|TRBD2|.
TGTGCCACCCTAGACGGGGGGAGATCCTACAATGAGCAGTTCTTC
CATLDGGRSYNEQFF
>TRBV20-1|TRBJ2-1|TRBD2|.
TGCAGTGCATTGGGAGGGGATGAGCAGTTCTTC
CSALGGDEQFF
>TRBV7-6|TRBJ2-7|TRBD1|.
TGTGCCAGCAGTCTCGGACAGGGAAGCTCCTACGAGCAGTACTTC
CASSLGQGSSYEQYF
>TRBV6-6|TRBJ2-7|TRBD2|.
TGTGCCAGCAGACCCACGGGGACTAGCGGGAGGGACGAGCAGTACTTC
CASRPTGTSGRDEQYF
>TRBV27|TRBJ1-4|.|.
TGTGCCAGCAGTTTATTCGGGTCTAACCAGGAAAAACTGTTTTTT
CASSLFGSNQEKLFF
>TRBV6-5|TRBJ2-5|.|.
TGTGCCAGCAGTTACCTCACAGGGCCGGAGACCCAGTACTTC
CASSYLTGPETQYF
>TRBV6-1|TRBJ1-5|.|once
TGTGCCAGCAGTTGGGACACCAAGGGGGATCAGCCCCAGCATTTT
CASSWDTKGDQPQHF
>TRBV5-1|TRBJ1-1|TRBD1|.
TGCGCCAGCAGCTTGGACAGGGGGAACACTGAAGCTTTCTTT
CASSLDRGNTEAFF
>TRBV4-1|TRBJ1-5|.|.
TGCGCCAGCAGCCAAGAACCAGGCAGGGCCAAGGGCAATCAGCCCCAGCATTTT
CASSQEPGRAKGNQPQHF
>TRBV7-8|TRBJ2-3|.|once
TGTGCCAGCAGCCCCACCGCGGGACAGAGCACAGATACGCAGTATTTT
CASSPTAGQSTDTQYF
>TRBV28|TRBJ1-1|TRBD1|.
TGTGCCAGCATTGAGGACAGGCCCAACACTGAAGCTTTCTTT
CASIEDRPNTEAFF
>TRBV13|TRBJ2-1|.|.
TGTGCCAGCAGCGCGAAACTGAGCTCCTACAATGAGCAGTTCTTC
CASSAKLSSYNEQFF
>TRBV9|TRBJ2-4|TRBD2|.
TGTGCCAGCAGCGCAGGGACTAGCGGGAGGGTGGGCATTCAGTACTTC
CASSAGTSGRVGIQYF
>TRBV5-1|TRBJ2-5|.|.
TGCGCCAGCAGCTTGGGCGGTCAAGAGACCCAGTACTTC
CASSLGGQETQYF
>TRBV23-1|TRBJ2-7|TRBD1|.
TGCGCCAGCAGCTTCACAGGGGGCGGGTACGAGCAGTACTTC
CASSFTGGGYEQYF
>TRBV18|TRBJ2-2|TRBD1|.
TGTGCCAGCTCACCACCGGGCAGGGGGCCTACCGGGGAGCTGTTTTTT
CASSPPGRGPTGELFF
>TRBV19|TRBJ2-2|.|.
TGTGCCAGTAGACCGGGACATAGCACCGGGGAGCTGTTTTTT
CASRPGHSTGELFF
>TRBV11-2|TRBJ2-1|TRBD2|.
TGTGCCAGCAGCTTAGGGTGGGCTAGCGGGCCTGCTTACAATGAGCAGTTCTTC
CASSLGWASGPAYNEQFF
>TRBV9|TRBJ1-2|TRBD1|.
TGTGCCAGCAGCGTAGTGTGGGACAGGGGGCGGAAAGGGGATGGCTACACCTTC
CASSVVWDRGRKGDGYTF
>TRBV29-1|TRBJ1-2|.|.
TGCAGCGTTGTCGAAAAGGGGCGAAACTATGGCTACACCTTC
CSVVEKGRNYGYTF
>TRBV30|TRBJ1-1|.|.
TGTGCCTGGAGTCCTTTCCCGGCTTTCTTT
CAWSPFPAFF
>TRBV27|TRBJ2-1|TRBD2|.
TGTGCCAGCACCGTCGGGACTAGCTCCTACAATGAGCAGTTCTTC
CASTVGTSSYNEQFF
>TRBV27|TRBJ1-1|TRBD1|.
TGTGCCACTAGGGGGCCTAACACTGAAGCTTTCTTT
CATRGPNTEAFF
>TRBV18|TRBJ1-1|.|.
TGTGCCAGCTCACCACCGGGCCGGGAGGAAGCTTTCTTT
CASSPPGREEAFF
>TRBV5-1|TRBJ2-7|TRBD1|.
TGCGCCAGCAGCTTGGCCAGGGGGATCGACGAGCAGTACTTC
CASSLARGIDEQYF
>TRBV2|TRBJ1-4|TRBD1|.
TGTGCCAGCGGAGGACAGGGGAGTGAAAAACTGTTTTTT
CASGGQGSEKLFF
>TRBV19|TRBJ2-1|TRBD2|.
TGTGCCAGTACGACTAGCGGTTACAATGAGCAGTTCTTC
CASTTSGYNEQFF
>TRBV27|TRBJ2-1|TRBD1|.
TGTGCCAGCAGTTCACAGGGGGCCGGCGATGAGCAGTTCTTC
CASSSQGAGDEQFF
>TRBV4-1|TRBJ2-1|.|once
TGCGCCAGCAGCCAACACAGAGAACGGTTGTACAATGAGCAGTTCTTC
CASSQHRERLYNEQFF
>TRBV5-8|TRBJ1-4|.|.
TGTGCCAGCAGCCCCTCGGGAGATGAAAAACTGTTTTTT
CASSPSGDEKLFF
>TRBV4-2|TRBJ2-3|TRBD2|.
TGTGCCAGCAGCCAAGATCCAGCGGGGGTTTACGGGGGGAGCACAGATACGCAGTATTTT
CASSQDPAGVYGGSTDTQYF
>TRBV4-1|TRBJ2-2|TRBD2|.
TGCGCCAGCAGCCCTATAAGCGGGAGTCATTACACCGGGGAGCTGTTTTTT
CASSPISGSHYTGELFF
>TRBV11-2|TRBJ2-7|TRBD2|.
TGTGCCAGCAGCTTAGTCCTCACTAGCGGGAGGGCCGTCACCTACGAGCAGTACTTC
CASSLVLTSGRAVTYEQYF
>TRBV9|TRBJ1-1|TRBD1|.
TGTGCCAGCAGCGTCGAGCCGGGACAGGGAATGAACACTGAAGCTTTCTTT
CASSVEPGQGMNTEAFF
>TRBV19|TRBJ2-1|TRBD2|.
TGTGCCAGTAGTTTACAAGCGGGGGACTACAATGAGCAGTTCTTC
CASSLQAGDYNEQFF
>TRBV11-3|TRBJ1-1|.|.
TGTGCCAGCAGCTGGGGGGACACTGAAGCTTTCTTT
CASSWGDTEAFF
>TRBV5-6|TRBJ1-5|.|.
TGTGCCAGCAGTTCTGACAGTTCCAAGAATCAGCCCCAGCATTTT
CASSSDSSKNQPQHF
>TRBV5-1|TRBJ2-2|.|.
TGCGCCAGCAGCTTCATCGCACAGATTAACACCGGGGAGCTGTTTTTT
CASSFIAQINTGELFF
>TRBV11-2|TRBJ2-1|.|.
TGTGCCAGCAGCTCCTGGGAGGATAGCAATGAGCAGTTCTTC
CASSSWEDSNEQFF
>TRBV15|TRBJ1-1|TRBD1|.
TGTGCCACCAGCACGGACAGGGTAGGCACTGAAGCTTTCTTT
CATSTDRVGTEAFF
>TRBV19|TRBJ1-1|TRBD1|.
TGTGCCAGTAGTATCGGACAGGGCGAAGCTTTCTTT
CASSIGQGEAFF
>TRBV6-5|TRBJ1-1|.|.
TGTGCCAGCAGTTACAACCTGAGGTCGAACACTGAAGCTTTCTTT
CASSYNLRSNTEAFF
>TRBV11-3|TRBJ2-3|.|.
TGTGCCAGCAGCTTGGGCAGGTGGGGAGGCACAGATACGCAGTATTTT
CASSLGRWGGTDTQYF
>TRBV29-1|TRBJ2-1|.|.
TGCACCATAGCGGTCGGGGGGCCTTCCTACAATGAGCAGTTCTTC
CTIAVGGPSYNEQFF
>TRBV29-1|TRBJ1-2|.|.
TGCAGCGTTGAAGGTGGTCAGTCCTATGGCTACACCTTC
CSVEGGQSYGYTF
>TRBV5-1|TRBJ1-5|TRBD1|.
TGCGCCAGCAGCTTGGGGCCCTTGACAGGGGACAATCAGCCCCAGCATTTT
CASSLGPLTGDNQPQHF
>TRBV28|TRBJ1-2|TRBD1|.
TGTGCCAGCAGTTTAAAGGGTAACCCAGGGGGTGATGGCTACACCTTC
CASSLKGNPGGDGYTF
>TRBV5-1|TRBJ1-6|.|.
TGCGCCAGCAGCTTGGACAGGGTGAGCTCACCCCTCCACTTT
CASSLDRVSSPLHF
>TRBV12-2|TRBJ1-5|.|.
TGTGCAAGTCGCTTAGGATGTGCGGGGAGTGATAGCAATCAGCCCCAGCATTTT
CASRLGCAGSDSNQPQHF
>TRBV28|TRBJ1-5|.|.
TGTGCCAGCAGTCCTATTAGGTATCAGGGCCATCAGCCCCAGCATTTT
CASSPIRYQGHQPQHF
>TRBV18|TRBJ1-1|TRBD1|.
TGTGCCAGCTCACCACCGTCGACAGGGGTGCTCGGGAACACTGAAGCTTTCTTT
CASSPPSTGVLGNTEAFF
>TRBV7-2|TRBJ2-2|.|.
TGTGCCAGCAGCTTCTTCACCGGGGAGCTGTTTTTT
CASSFFTGELFF
>TRBV27|TRBJ1-1|.|.
TGTGCCAGCAGTAACCCAGGGATGGGGAACACTGAAGCTTTCTTT
CASSNPGMGNTEAFF
>TRBV11-2|TRBJ1-1|.|.
TGTGCCAGCAGCCTCATCACCGGCAAGGGGGTGAACACTGAAGCTTTCTTT
CASSLITGKGVNTEAFF
>TRBV9|TRBJ2-1|.|.
TGTGCCAGCAGCGTAGAGGTCGCGGCCGGAAGCTACAATGAGCAGTTCTTC
CASSVEVAAGSYNEQFF
>TRBV18|TRBJ2-7|.|.
TGTGCCAGCTCGTCCAGTCAGACGGGTTCCTACGAGCAGTACTTC
CASSSSQTGSYEQYF
>TRBV6-1|TRBJ2-5|.|.
TGTGCCAGCAGTGAAACCCGACAGGGGAGGGAATCCCAGTACTTC
CASSETRQGRESQYF